The TCR beta chain described here comes from a study of response to subunit inactivated influenza vaccine. Study results and caveats: With each seasonal influenza vaccination, the authors suggested, few new T cells are recruited.

This clonotype has a count of ten or more. Its matching antigen is unknown. Germline V gene sequence: CDR1 MNHEY, CDR2 SMNVEV (reference sequence). This CDR3 has 13 residues. V lost 6 bases and J lost 11, with 19 bases in between. TCRdb passed the RT-PCR reads through MiXCR, listing each CDR3 protein once. Of approximately 570,000 distinct CDR3 sequences listed, around 8% were seen once; the top ten hold over 10%. The genes are TRBV27 and TRBJ1-1, with D maybe TRBD1 (5 bases). Here the sequenced sample was PBMCs from blood, taken 23 to 25 months after vaccination. This clonotype was obtained from a man between 50 and 70 years old who received an inactivated influenza vaccine. The CDR3 nucleotides are TGTGCCAGCAGCACCACAGGAGCCGGTCGGGCTTTCTTT. Residues: CASSTTGAGRAFF.